This entry lists 25 T cell receptor beta chains sequenced from one sample in a study of blood T cell repertoires in COVID-19. Assay: immunoSEQ multiplex PCR; the TCRdb copy retains only in-frame clones and omits some. The sample has about 55,000 clones, 70% to 90% seen once. Sequencing was carried out using peripheral blood. The receptors were sampled from a human donor in a cohort sampled during active COVID-19.

This chain uses TRBV24-1 with TRBJ1-3; 9 bases are a match to TRBD1. This CDR3 region has 16 residues. Germline V gene data show CDR1 as KGHDR and CDR2 as SFDVKD. V gave up 9 bases and J gave up 2 bases; unmatched junction bases: 10. The CDR3 here is CATPLPDRGAGNTIYF. The CDR3 DNA is TGTGCCACCCCCTTACCGGACAGGGGAGCTGGAAACACCATATATTTT.

The rearrangement joins TRBV4-1 to TRBJ2-7; TRBD2 is a possible D gene (6 bases). Per the germline V gene, CDR1 is MGHRA and CDR2 is YSYEKL. V gave up 4 bases and J gave up 1 base, with 8 bases separating them. The CDR3 is made up of 13 amino acids. CDR3 bases: TGCGCCAGCAGCCGACGGGAGTCCTACGAGCAGTACTTC. Protein: CASSRRESYEQYF.

The rearrangement uses TRBV11-2 and TRBJ2-1; D is unclear. The V end was cut by 2 bases, the J end by 4 bases, with 9 bases between. The CDR3 is 14 amino acids. Per germline, CDR1 SGHAT and CDR2 FQNNGV. The CDR3 bases are TGTGCCAGCAGCTTACTACAGCTTTACAATGAGCAGTTCTTC. This translates into CASSLLQLYNEQFF.

The rearrangement links TRBV30 to TRBJ2-5; 8 positions agree with TRBD2. Germline V gives CDR1 GTSNPN, CDR2 SVGIG (reference sequence). This CDR3 contains 14 residues. J gave up 2 bases and V 5 bases, and 7 bases lay outside the gene matches. For the CDR3, the DNA is TGTGCCTGGGACCGGACGGGGGGGCAAGAGACCCAGTACTTC. Translation gives CAWDRTGGQETQYF.

The chain links TRBV18 to TRBJ2-1; 10 nucleotides agree with TRBD1. With 2 bases clipped from V and 6 bases from J, the junction kept 4 bases outside the gene matches. Germline lookup yields CDR1 KGHSH and CDR2 LQKENI. The CDR3 spans 15 residues. The DNA of the CDR3 is TGTGCCAGCTCACCAACCCGGACAGGGGGCAATGAGCAGTTCTTC. Its protein product is CASSPTRTGGNEQFF.

This chain connects TRBV4-2 to TRBJ1-1; TRBD1 agrees at 7 bases. This CDR3 contains 15 residues. V lost 0 bases and J lost 1; bases outside the gene matches: 2. Per the germline V gene, CDR1 is LGHNA and CDR2 is YNFKEQ. The CDR3 nucleotides are TGTGCCAGCAGCCAAGATCCAGGGGGGAACACTGAAGCTTTCTTT. Protein product: CASSQDPGGNTEAFF.

This clone was found once. The rearrangement uses TRBV28 and TRBJ1-2, with D perhaps TRBD1 (6 bases). V lost 3 bases and J lost 7, with 12 bases in between. CDR3 size: 13 residues. CDR1 is MDHEN and CDR2 is SYDVKM in the germline V gene. The CDR3 protein is CASSFNAGAGYTF. As DNA, the CDR3 is TGTGCCAGCAGTTTTAATGCGGGGGCTGGCTACACCTTC.

The gene calls are TRBV6-6 and TRBJ2-3, with 12 bases fitting TRBD2. The CDR3 covers 16 residues. The V gene end was trimmed by 5 bases and the J gene end by 4 bases; junction bases not matched to a gene: 7. Germline values: CDR1 MNHNY, CDR2 SVGAGI (reference sequence). CDR3 sequence: CASSRLAGDAADTQYF. The CDR3 DNA follows: TGTGCCAGCAGTCGACTAGCGGGAGACGCCGCAGATACGCAGTATTTT.

This rearrangement joins TRBV11-3 to TRBJ2-2; TRBD1 is a possible D gene (6 bases). V lost 1 base and J lost 0, with 9 bases in between. CDR1 SGHNT and CDR2 YENEEA come from the germline V gene. The CDR3 has 16 amino acids. The DNA for the CDR3 is TGTGCCAGCAGCTTAGGGCAGGGGACGAACACCGGGGAGCTGTTTTTT. It specifies CASSLGQGTNTGELFF. The complete variable domain, with remaining parts taken from reference TRBV11-3 and TRBJ2-2, reads EAGVVQSPRYKIIEKKQPVAFWCNPISGHNTLYWYLQNLGQGPELLIRYENEEAVDDSQLPKDRFSAERLKGVDSTLKIQPAELGDSAVYLCASSLGQGTNTGELFFGEGSRLTVL.

Turning to this clone: The junction shows a germline mismatch at one end, possibly a read error. The J gene is TRBJ2-7, the V gene TRBV7-3; D is perhaps TRBD1 (6 bases). The CDR3 is 13 residues long. Germline V CDR1 and CDR2: SGHTA, FQGTGA. Here the CDR3 DNA reads TGTGCCAGCAGCTTAACGGGGGCGGCAGGAGCGAACTTC. It encodes CASSLTGAAGANF.

In nucleotides, the CDR3 is TGCGCCAGCAGCTTGGCCTCTGACATCCTATTATTGACAGACTATGGCTACACCTTC. Translated: CASSLASDILLLTDYGYTF. The chain links TRBV5-1 to TRBJ1-2; D perhaps matches TRBD1 (5 bases). In germline, CDR1 is SGHRS, CDR2 YFSETQ. The CDR3 covers 19 residues. V was trimmed by 0 bases and J by 3 bases, leaving 24 bases between them. The whole variable domain, filled in from reference TRBV5-1 and TRBJ1-2, reads KAGVTQTPRYLIKTRGQQVTLSCSPISGHRSVSWYQQTPGQGLQFLFEYFSETQRNKGNFPGRFSGRQFSNSRSEMNVSTLELGDSALYLCASSLASDILLLTDYGYTFGSGTRLTVV.

The genes are TRBV29-1 and TRBJ1-5; D is ambiguous. CDR1 SQVTM and CDR2 ANQGSEA come from the germline V gene. Deletions cut 6 bases from V and 5 bases from J, with 11 bases between. The CDR3 extends over 12 amino acids. CDR3 amino acids: CSVQLGDQPQHF. The CDR3 nucleotides read TGCAGCGTCCAACTAGGAGATCAGCCCCAGCATTTT.

The gene calls are TRBV27 and TRBJ1-6; 10 positions agree with TRBD1. J lost 9 bases, V lost 2 bases, and 1 base had no gene match. The germline V gene has CDR1 MNHEY and CDR2 SMNVEV (reference sequence). This CDR3 has 14 residues. The CDR3 reads CASSLGQGGSPLHF. CDR3 in DNA: TGTGCCAGCAGTTTAGGACAGGGGGGTTCACCCCTCCACTTT.

This chain connects TRBV18 to TRBJ2-7; D perhaps matches TRBD2 (5 bases). Germline CDR1 is KGHSH and CDR2 is LQKENI. The germline V and J ends were trimmed by 0 bases and 4 bases, with 16 bases remaining between them. There are 16 residues in the CDR3. CDR3 loop: CASSPPSRANRYEQYF. The CDR3 nucleotides are TGTGCCAGCTCACCACCTTCGCGGGCTAATAGATACGAGCAGTACTTC.

The chain uses TRBV18 and TRBJ1-3; D is undetermined. Trimming cost V 5 bases and J 0 bases, with 11 bases left between them. The CDR3 has 15 residues. CDR1 KGHSH and CDR2 LQKENI come from the germline V gene. The CDR3 coding sequence is TGTGCCAGCTCATCGACAATGGACTCTGGAAACACCATATATTTT. It is translated as CASSSTMDSGNTIYF.

This clone came up once. This chain joins TRBV29-1 and TRBJ2-7; weak D call: TRBD2 (6 bases). From germline, CDR1 is SQVTM and CDR2 ANQGSEA. Deletions cut 7 bases from V and 0 bases from J, with 16 bases between. CDR3 size: 14 residues. The CDR3 DNA is TGCAGCGCTCAGGACGGGGGAAGCTCCTACGAGCAGTACTTC. Translation: CSAQDGGSSYEQYF.

The chain links TRBV5-4 to TRBJ2-2; no clear D. This CDR3 has 15 amino acids. V was cut by 4 bases and J by 4 bases, with 14 bases left in between. Germline CDR1 SGHNT, CDR2 YYREEE (reference sequence). This CDR3 reads CASSLTPSGTGELFF. CDR3 in DNA: TGTGCCAGCAGCCTTACCCCGAGTGGCACCGGGGAGCTGTTTTTT.

The chain has TRBV7-2 and TRBJ2-7; the match to TRBD2 covers 9 bases. V was pared by 1 base and J by 0 bases, with 4 bases of the junction left unmatched. CDR1 is SGHTA, CDR2 FQGNSA, per germline. This CDR3 has 16 amino acids. As DNA, the CDR3 is TGTGCCAGCAGCTTAGTAGCGGGAGCCTCCTCCTACGAGCAGTACTTC. Translation: CASSLVAGASSYEQYF.

In DNA, the CDR3 is TGTGCCAGCAAGAGGGTGACAGGGGGGAATGAAAAACTGTTTTTT. Amino acid sequence: CASKRVTGGNEKLFF. This chain connects TRBV6-5 to TRBJ1-4; 9 bases fit TRBD1. Germline CDR1 and CDR2: MNHEY and SVGAGI. The CDR3 totals 15 residues. The trim removed 7 bases at V and 5 bases at J, leaving 8 bases unmatched.

The chain has TRBV6-4 and TRBJ2-4; 13 nucleotides match TRBD2. The germline CDR1 and CDR2 sequences are MRHNA and SNTAGT. The junction had 8 bases not matched to a gene; V was cut back by 0 bases and J by 9 bases. CDR3 size: 17 residues. Written as DNA, the CDR3 is TGTGCCAGCAGTGACTCAGGGACTAGCGGGGAAGTTGGCATTCAGTACTTC. Its translation: CASSDSGTSGEVGIQYF.

The CDR3 bases are TGTGCCAGTAGTGCCCAGGGGGAGAATGAGCAGTTCTTC. Translated, it gives CASSAQGENEQFF. The chain uses TRBV19 and TRBJ2-1; 7 positions agree with TRBD1. Germline CDR1 is LNHDA and CDR2 is SQIVND (reference sequence). Germline trimming cut 5 bases from V and 7 bases from J; bases unmatched to any gene: 5. The CDR3 has 13 residues. The variable domain in full, completed from reference TRBV19 and TRBJ2-1, reads DGGITQSPKYLFRKEGQNVTLSCEQNLNHDAMYWYRQDPGQGLRLIYYSQIVNDFQKGDIAEGYSVSREKKESFPLTVTSAQKNPTAFYLCASSAQGENEQFFGPGTRLTVL.

V is TRBV9 and J is TRBJ1-3; 10 nucleotides align to TRBD1. The junction had 11 bases not matched to a gene; V was cut back by 3 bases and J by 2 bases. This CDR3 region has 18 residues. Germline lookup yields CDR1 SGDLS and CDR2 YYNGEE. The CDR3 DNA reads TGTGCCAGCAGCGCGACAGGGGGCTCGGGGTCTGCTGGAAACACCATATATTTT. This translates into CASSATGGSGSAGNTIYF.

V gene TRBV5-4 combines with J gene TRBJ2-7; TRBD2 is a possible D gene (5 bases). Between the trimmed V and J ends, which lost 1 base and 0 bases, there was a span of 17 bases. The CDR3 runs to 17 residues. The germline V gene encodes CDR1 SGHNT and CDR2 YYREEE (reference sequence). Here the CDR3 reads CASSLNAAAMNSYEQYF. The CDR3 DNA follows: TGTGCCAGCAGCTTGAATGCAGCGGCCATGAACTCCTACGAGCAGTACTTC.

The V and J genes are TRBV5-1 and TRBJ1-2; 8 nucleotides agree with TRBD1. Germline CDR1 SGHRS, CDR2 YFSETQ. There are 15 residues in the CDR3. V lost 4 bases, J lost 9 bases, and 14 bases stayed unmatched. CDR3 protein: CASSPQIGQGVSYTF. DNA for the CDR3: TGCGCCAGCAGCCCGCAGATAGGACAGGGAGTGAGCTACACCTTC.

V usage is TRBV29-1 and J usage is TRBJ2-3; the match to TRBD1 covers 12 bases. The CDR3 length is 16 residues. V lost 1 base and J lost 3; bases outside the gene matches: 5. Germline assignment: CDR1 SQVTM and CDR2 ANQGSEA. The CDR3 is CSVEGDRGRRTDTQYF. Here the CDR3 DNA reads TGCAGCGTTGAAGGGGACAGGGGGCGAAGGACAGATACGCAGTATTTT.